This TCR beta chain stems from a study of cytomegalovirus exposure and HLA in healthy donors (TCRdb year 2017). At the level of the whole study: An earlier analysis of several hundred of the donors reported about 290 Gb of sequence data and more than 90 million unique TCR beta sequences from 150 million to 200 million T cells. On average, roughly 250,000 unique TCR beta nucleotide sequences were sequenced per donor among some 420 genotyped donors of the cohort, with 15% to 20% of those sequences being non-productive. HLA typing covered class I and class II loci at four-digit resolution. Donor age, sex, ethnicity and CMV serostatus were collected together with the repertoire data. An early release covering roughly 600 HLA-typed donors comprised 300 to 350 gigabases of sequencing data and approximately 85 million unique TCR sequences. Genome-wide SNP genotypes for about 65% of the roughly 700 donors were used in a later genetic analysis, which treated that subset as a discovery cohort. The study aimed to test whether cataloging public T cell receptors could reveal signatures of past pathogen exposure. A handful of DR-DQ haplotypes were handled as single units for association and clustering because linkage in the cohort was strong. To decide whether each TCR beta V gene segment behaved as functional or pseudogenic, an earlier analysis of 587 of the donors relied on high-throughput TCR beta sequencing. Typing coverage differed by locus: A, B, C, DRB1 and DQB1 were typed in about 629-640 donors, DQA1 in approximately 520, DPA1 in nearly 610, and DPB1 in just under 490. To predict cytomegalovirus infection status, the study combined high-throughput TCR immunosequencing, statistical association of individual TCRs with disease status, and machine learning. All discovery cohort repertoires had been generated using a single sequencing platform. Using immunosequencing, the study profiled T cell repertoires from 500 to 800 subjects and related those repertoires to cytomegalovirus serostatus. Besides the first cohort of about 730 subjects, a separate validation cohort made up of 90 to 150 different subjects was used. In a later analysis, previously published TCR beta repertoires from 666 donors were re-analyzed and high-resolution HLA genotyping was added so that TCR occurrence patterns could be studied. The later analysis used no new phenotypic data to find candidate immune exposures, relying instead on TCR beta sequences and their occurrence across donors. Among the roughly 390 genotyped donors, approximately 76% belonged to the genetic ancestry cluster associated with self-reported Caucasian donors.

Receptor libraries were prepared by the immunoSEQ multiplex PCR assay. For the multiplex PCR, a mixture combining 60 forward primers for TCR Vbeta segments and 13 reverse primers for TCR Jbeta segments was used. Amplification of the CDR3 region of rearranged TCR beta genes was performed with a multiplex PCR assay on genomic DNA. On the Illumina HiSeq System, the amplified TCR beta libraries were sequenced as 87-base-pair reads. The published analysis was carried out like this. A later analysis tallied 80 million to 95 million unique TCR beta chains across the 660 or so repertoires, and some 12 million of those chains were shared by two or more donors. Raw reads were error-corrected and collapsed into unique sequences by a nearest-neighbor algorithm in which closely related sequences were merged to remove PCR and sequencing errors. To assign V, D and J gene segments, CDR3 sequences were aligned to IMGT reference sequences. For a sequence to be retained, at least a six-nucleotide match to both a V gene segment and a J gene segment was required. Rearrangements were called productive when the CDR3 lacked stop codons and stayed in frame with V and J; all others were non-productive. CDR3 was defined according to IMGT convention as the region running from the second conserved V-encoded cysteine to the conserved J-encoded phenylalanine. The earlier analysis of about 590 of the donors excluded sequences that lacked an unambiguous match to a single V gene segment. In an earlier analysis of 450 to 750 of the donors, a V segment was called functional when productive rearrangements were above 56.7%, and segregating when the standard deviation between donors exceeded 5%. A statistical classification framework was built to diagnose cytomegalovirus status from the catalog of TCR beta chain sequences. In a later analysis, TCR nucleotide sequences were compared against IMGT/GENE-DB human TR gene sequences so that V and J genes could be assigned. The TCRdist pipeline was used in a later analysis to assign CDR3 sequences and most-parsimonious VDJ recombination scenarios. In a later analysis, every TCR beta chain was defined by the combination of its CDR3 amino acid sequence and its V-gene family, and reads without a unique V-gene family were dropped. A later analysis removed 592 highly shared, low-generation-probability nucleotide sequences to deal with suspected cross-contamination and a sequencing artifact. In a later analysis, a clonal expansion index for each public chain was calculated from normalized within-repertoire ranks of inferred template counts. Generation probabilities in a later analysis came from a VDJ recombination model fitted to out-of-frame rearrangements, and those results were checked against IGoR. A later analysis scored TCR-TCR, TCR-HLA and TCR-CMV co-occurrence with hypergeometric tests, applying a repertoire-size bias correction to TCR pairs. False discovery rates were estimated in a later analysis by permuting HLA or CMV assignments 20 times. A later analysis grouped co-occurring TCRs with DBSCAN, adding TCRdist sequence similarity when clustering within HLA-allele-positive subsets. Repertoires with fewer than 30,000 or more than 120,000 public chains, plus five repertoires with anomalous nucleotide sharing, were excluded from co-occurrence clustering. Not all clones reach the TCRdb copy of this immuneACCESS table, which keeps in-frame sequences only. Checked studies attribute under half of the gap to unresolved V genes and leave the rest unexplained. V, J and clone size reflect that table, while D and trimming were determined from the DNA. The table for this sample lists 150,000 to 200,000 clones; almost 85% of them were counted only once. The top ten clonotypes cover approximately 2.4% of the sample.

In total, approximately 690 healthy bone marrow donors made up the cohort. At the time of sampling, all cohort members were nominally healthy, though unrecorded immune exposures were likely present. The donor tested CMV seronegative, placing the donor among the 350 or so seronegative members of the cohort. A peripheral blood sample was collected from each donor, and TCR beta sequencing was performed on peripheral blood mononuclear cells. The Qiagen DNeasy Blood Extraction Kit was used to extract genomic DNA from the blood cell samples. Study-wide findings and limitations: The study listed 164 TCR beta chains as associated with cytomegalovirus. In a later analysis, several top co-occurrence clusters were reported to appear linked to parvovirus B19, influenza, CMV and Epstein-Barr virus. Most CMV-associated TCR beta chains appeared to be HLA-restricted in a later analysis, and the HLA associations seemed to be driven largely by CMV exposure. Some IMGT-functional V segments, including TRBV6-2 and TRBV6-3, could not be told apart with the 87-base-pair reads, so those segments were excluded. Because counts were too low, some 16 rarely observed V segments, including chromosome 9 orphons, were excluded from the earlier analysis of a few hundred of the donors. V-gene and J-gene trimming of TCR beta chains was associated with a missense DCLRE1C variant in a later genetic analysis, and the association was replicated in an independent cohort. A later analysis found that TCR association rates varied across HLA loci, with DRB1 alleles showing the most associated TCRs and HLA-C alleles the fewest. Most TCR sequences were observed very rarely across donors, whereas some public TCRs were present in many individuals. In a later analysis, about 16,000 TCR beta sequences were associated with specific HLA alleles at a false discovery rate of 0.05. A few of the identified cytomegalovirus-associated TCR beta chains were confirmed in vitro to be specific for cytomegalovirus antigens. The authors suggested that the approach could potentially be generalized to other disease states and immunological phenotypes. Correlated functional status among segregating V segments might reflect linkage disequilibrium, but an unknown experimental factor could not be ruled out. In both the original and validation cohorts, the classifier was reported to diagnose cytomegalovirus status with high specificity and sensitivity. When HLA alleles, especially DR and DQ, strongly co-occurred, attributing TCR associations to individual alleles was difficult. A further reported finding was that TCR beta sequences accurately predicted the HLA-A and HLA-B alleles for most subjects in the first cohort. The presence/absence analyses assumed that sequencing depth was roughly uniform across donors, and that assumption may not be true. Because some donors lacked HLA typing at each locus, the association tests relied only on the typed subset. A later analysis found that HLA-associated TCR beta chains were more clonally expanded and had lower generation probabilities than equally common non-associated chains. CMV serostatus was the only immune exposure information available for the cohort. In this cohort, only TCR beta chains were sequenced, and detectable features were limited by the absence of alpha or paired-chain data. The sequencing pipeline was judged likely to have produced a cluster of highly shared sequence variants as a technical artifact. A later genetic analysis reported fewer N-insertions in productive TCRs among donors in an Asian-associated ancestry cluster than the approximately 700-donor mean. Broadly in line with IMGT annotations, most TCR beta V segments showed up in productive rearrangements about 87% or about 30% of the time in an earlier analysis of around 550 of the donors.

V is cut back by 3 bases and J by 1 base, with 11 bases in the junction unmatched. From its cysteine to its phenylalanine, the CDR3 spans 16 amino acids. Here the CDR3 DNA is all that survives: 48 bases in frame from base 1. The germline V gene (reference sequence) provides CDR1 GTSNPN and CDR2 SVGIG. On this clone: The clone's antigen remains unknown. Base-call qualities are not available, and no considerably larger clone is one nucleotide away.

The specimen was PBMCs. This sequence originates from a woman aged 45-59 years in good health and CMV-seronegative. This chain is built from TRBV30 and TRBJ2-7, with 8 junctional bases fitting TRBD2. The CDR3 here reads CAWSDNPSGLSYEQYF. DNA sequence: TGTGCCTGGAGCGATAACCCTAGCGGGCTATCCTACGAGCAGTACTTC.